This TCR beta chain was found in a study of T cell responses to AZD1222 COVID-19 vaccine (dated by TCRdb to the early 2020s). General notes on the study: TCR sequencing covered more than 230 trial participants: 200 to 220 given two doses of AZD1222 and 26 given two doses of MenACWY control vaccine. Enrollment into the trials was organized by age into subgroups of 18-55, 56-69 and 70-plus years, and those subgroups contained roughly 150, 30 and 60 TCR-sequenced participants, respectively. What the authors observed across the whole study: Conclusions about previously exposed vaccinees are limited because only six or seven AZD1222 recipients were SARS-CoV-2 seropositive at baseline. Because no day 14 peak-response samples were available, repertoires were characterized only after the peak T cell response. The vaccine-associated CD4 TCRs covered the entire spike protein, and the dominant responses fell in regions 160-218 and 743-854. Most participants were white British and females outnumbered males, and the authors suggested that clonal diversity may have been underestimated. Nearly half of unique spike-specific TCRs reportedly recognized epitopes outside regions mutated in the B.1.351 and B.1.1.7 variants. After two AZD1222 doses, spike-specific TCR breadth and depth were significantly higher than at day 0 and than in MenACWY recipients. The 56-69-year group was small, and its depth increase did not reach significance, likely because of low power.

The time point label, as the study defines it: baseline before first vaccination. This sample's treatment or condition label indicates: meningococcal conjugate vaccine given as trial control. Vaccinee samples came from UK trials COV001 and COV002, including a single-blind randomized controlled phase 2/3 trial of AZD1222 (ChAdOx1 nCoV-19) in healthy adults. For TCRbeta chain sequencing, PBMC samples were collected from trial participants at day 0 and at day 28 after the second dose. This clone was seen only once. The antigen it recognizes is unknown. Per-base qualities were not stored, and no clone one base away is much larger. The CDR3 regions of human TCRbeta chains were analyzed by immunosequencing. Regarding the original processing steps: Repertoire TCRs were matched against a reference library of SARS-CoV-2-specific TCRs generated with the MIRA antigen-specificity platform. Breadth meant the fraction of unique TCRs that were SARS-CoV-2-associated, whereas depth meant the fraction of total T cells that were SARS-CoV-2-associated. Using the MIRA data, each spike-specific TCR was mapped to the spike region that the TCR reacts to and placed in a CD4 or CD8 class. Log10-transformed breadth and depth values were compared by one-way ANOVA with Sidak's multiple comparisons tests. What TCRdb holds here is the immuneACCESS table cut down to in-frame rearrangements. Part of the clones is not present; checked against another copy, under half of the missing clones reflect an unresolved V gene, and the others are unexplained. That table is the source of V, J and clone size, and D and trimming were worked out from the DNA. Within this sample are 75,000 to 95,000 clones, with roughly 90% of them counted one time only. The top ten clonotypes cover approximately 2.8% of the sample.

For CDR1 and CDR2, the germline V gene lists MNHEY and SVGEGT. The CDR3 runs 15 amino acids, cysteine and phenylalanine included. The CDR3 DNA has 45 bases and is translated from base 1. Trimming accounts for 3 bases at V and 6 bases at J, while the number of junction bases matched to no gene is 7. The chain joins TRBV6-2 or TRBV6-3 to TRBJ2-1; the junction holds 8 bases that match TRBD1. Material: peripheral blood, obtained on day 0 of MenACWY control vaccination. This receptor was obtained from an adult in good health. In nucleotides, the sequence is TGTGCCAGCAGTTATTCAGGGGGCTATGGCAATGAGCAGTTCTTC. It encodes CASSYSGGYGNEQFF.